The present TCR beta chain was sequenced within a study of shared clonotypes between healthy human individuals. CD45RO-negative, CCR7-positively selected cells formed the naive CD8 fraction, excluding terminally differentiated effector memory CD45RA+ cells. Clones were read by immunoSEQ multiplex PCR, and TCRdb kept only the in-frame ones, dropping some. The table records about 2.1 million clones, 93% of them present only once. CDR1 and CDR2 from the germline V gene are MNHEY and SMNVEV (reference sequence). This CDR3 region has 15 residues. V dropped 5 bases and J dropped 0; count of bases not matched to a gene: 4.

The receptor was derived from a man in his late teens or twenties in good health. Some clones in this sample may be carry-over from other donors' samples. Specimen: naive CD8+ T cells from PBMCs. This chain uses TRBV27 with TRBJ2-1; TRBD1 aligns across 7 bases. The CDR3 is CASSPYRGSYNEQFF. CDR3 bases: TGTGCCAGCAGTCCCTACAGGGGCTCCTACAATGAGCAGTTCTTC.